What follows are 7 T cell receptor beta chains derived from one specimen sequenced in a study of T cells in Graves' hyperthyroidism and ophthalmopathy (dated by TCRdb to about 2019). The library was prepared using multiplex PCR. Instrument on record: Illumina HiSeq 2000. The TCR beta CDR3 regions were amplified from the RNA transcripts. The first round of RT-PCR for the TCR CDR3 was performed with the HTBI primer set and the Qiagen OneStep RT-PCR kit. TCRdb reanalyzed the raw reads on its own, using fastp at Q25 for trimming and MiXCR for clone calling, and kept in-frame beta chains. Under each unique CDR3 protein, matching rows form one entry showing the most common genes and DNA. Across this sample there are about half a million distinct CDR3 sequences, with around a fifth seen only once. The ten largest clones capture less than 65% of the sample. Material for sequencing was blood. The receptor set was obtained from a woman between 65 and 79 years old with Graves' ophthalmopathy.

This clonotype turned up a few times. CDR3 sequence (DNA): TGTGCCAGCAGGTCCCTCGGGACTAGCGGCGTCTCTGGGGCCAACGTCCTGACTTTC. This codes for CASRSLGTSGVSGANVLTF. The J gene is TRBJ2-6, the V gene TRBV6-1; TRBD2 agrees at 11 bases. The CDR3 spans 19 residues. Germline trimming cut 6 bases from V and 0 bases from J; bases unmatched to any gene: 10. Germline V gene lookup returns CDR1 MNHNS and CDR2 SASEGT.

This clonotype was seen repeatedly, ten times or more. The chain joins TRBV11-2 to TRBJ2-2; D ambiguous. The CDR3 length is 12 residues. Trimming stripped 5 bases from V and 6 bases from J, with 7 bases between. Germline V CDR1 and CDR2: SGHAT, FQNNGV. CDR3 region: CASSHGAGELFF. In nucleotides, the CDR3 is TGTGCCAGCAGCCACGGTGCCGGGGAGCTGTTTTTT. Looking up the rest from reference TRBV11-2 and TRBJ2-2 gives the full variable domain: EAGVAQSPRYKIIEKRQSVAFWCNPISGHATLYWYQQILGQGPKLLIQFQNNGVVDDSQLPKDRFSAERLKGVDSTLKIQPAKLEDSAVYLCASSHGAGELFFGEGSRLTVL.

The CDR3 is CASSSGQGVEETQYF. The CDR3 DNA sequence: TGTGCCAGTAGCTCCGGACAGGGGGTTGAAGAGACCCAGTACTTC. The chain uses TRBV19 and TRBJ2-5, with 10 bases that match TRBD1. Germline trimming cut 6 bases from V and 3 bases from J; bases unmatched to any gene: 7. Germline CDR1 reads LNHDA; CDR2 reads SQIVND (reference sequence). CDR3 size: 15 residues.

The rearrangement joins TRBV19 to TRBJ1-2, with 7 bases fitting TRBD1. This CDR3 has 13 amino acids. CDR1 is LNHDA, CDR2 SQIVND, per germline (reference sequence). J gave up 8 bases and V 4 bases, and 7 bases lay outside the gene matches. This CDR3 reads CASSREGASGYTF. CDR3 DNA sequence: TGTGCCAGTAGTAGAGAGGGGGCGAGCGGCTACACCTTC. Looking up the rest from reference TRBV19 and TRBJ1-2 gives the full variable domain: DGGITQSPKYLFRKEGQNVTLSCEQNLNHDAMYWYRQDPGQGLRLIYYSQIVNDFQKGDIAEGYSVSREKKESFPLTVTSAQKNPTAFYLCASSREGASGYTFGSGTRLTVV.

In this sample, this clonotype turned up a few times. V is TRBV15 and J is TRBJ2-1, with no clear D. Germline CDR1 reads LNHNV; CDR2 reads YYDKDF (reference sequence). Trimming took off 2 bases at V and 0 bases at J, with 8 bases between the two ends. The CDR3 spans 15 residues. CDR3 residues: CATSRHTSSYNEQFF. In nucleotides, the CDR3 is TGTGCCACCAGCAGACACACAAGCTCCTACAATGAGCAGTTCTTC.

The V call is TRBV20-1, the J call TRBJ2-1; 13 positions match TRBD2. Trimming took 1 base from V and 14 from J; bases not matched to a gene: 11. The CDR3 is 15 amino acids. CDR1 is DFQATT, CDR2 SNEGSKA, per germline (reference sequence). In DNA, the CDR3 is TGCAGTGCTAGAGGACCGGGACTAGCGGGGTATGGGGAGTTCTTC. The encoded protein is CSARGPGLAGYGEFF.

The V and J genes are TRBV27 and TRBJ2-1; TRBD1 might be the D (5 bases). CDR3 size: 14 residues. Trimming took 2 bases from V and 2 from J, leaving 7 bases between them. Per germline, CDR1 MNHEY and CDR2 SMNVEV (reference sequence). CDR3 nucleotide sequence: TGTGCCAGCAGTTTAAGGGGTGCCTACAATGAGCAGTTCTTC. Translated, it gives CASSLRGAYNEQFF.